The TCR beta chain under discussion was sequenced for a study of response to subunit inactivated influenza vaccine. This clonotype was seen a handful of times. The germline gene is not matched at one end of the junction; a read error may be the cause. The CDR3 is 15 residues long. The germline gives CDR1 LGHNA, CDR2 YSLEER. TCRdb re-derived calls from the RT-PCR reads in MiXCR, one entry per CDR3 protein. Here the sample spans about 540,000 distinct CDR3 sequences, under 30% being singletons. This sample also appeared in a second study, on T cells expressing NK-cell markers. That paper states: UMI-tagged 5'RACE template switching yielded the TCR beta cDNA. Underlying the TCR beta repertoires were sorted CD3+CD56+NKG2C+, CD3+CD56+NKG2C- and CD3+CD56-NKG2C+ T cells. Of CD8+ T cells, about 1.0-7.5% belonged to dominant NKG2C+ clonotypes in 5 or 6 donors. Where a handful of donors were concerned, these clonotypes also led the CD3+CD56-NKG2C+ fraction.

The sequencing used CD4+ T cells sorted from PBMCs, collected about 13 days after vaccination. V usage is TRBV4-3 and J usage is TRBJ2-1, with D tentatively TRBD1 (5 bases). This receptor was obtained from a man in his fifties who received an inactivated influenza vaccine. CDR3 nucleotide sequence: TGTGCCAGCAGCCAAGGGGTCAGCTCCTACAATGAGCAGTTCTTC. As protein: CASSQGVSSYNEQFF.